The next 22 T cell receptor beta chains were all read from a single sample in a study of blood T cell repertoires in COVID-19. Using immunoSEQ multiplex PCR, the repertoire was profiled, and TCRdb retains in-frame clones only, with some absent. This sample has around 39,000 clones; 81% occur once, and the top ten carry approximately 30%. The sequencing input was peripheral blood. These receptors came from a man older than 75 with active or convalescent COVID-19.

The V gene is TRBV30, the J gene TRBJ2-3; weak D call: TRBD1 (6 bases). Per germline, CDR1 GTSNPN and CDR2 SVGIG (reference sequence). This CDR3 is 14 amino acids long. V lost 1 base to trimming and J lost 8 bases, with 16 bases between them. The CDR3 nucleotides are TGTGCCTGGAGTGGGACAGCACCCGGCGGTACGCAGTATTTT. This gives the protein CAWSGTAPGGTQYF.

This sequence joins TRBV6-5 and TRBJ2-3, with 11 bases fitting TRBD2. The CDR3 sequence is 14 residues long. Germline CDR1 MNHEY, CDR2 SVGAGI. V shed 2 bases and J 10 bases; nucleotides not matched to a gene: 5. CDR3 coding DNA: TGTGCCAGCAGTTACCACCTAGCGGGAGGCCCGCAGTATTTT. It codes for CASSYHLAGGPQYF.

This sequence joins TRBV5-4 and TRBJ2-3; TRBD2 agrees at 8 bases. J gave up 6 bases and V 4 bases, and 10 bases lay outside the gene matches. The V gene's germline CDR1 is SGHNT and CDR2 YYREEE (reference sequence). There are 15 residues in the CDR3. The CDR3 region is CASSRGGPGLDTQYF. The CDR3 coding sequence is TGTGCCAGCAGCCGGGGGGGCCCTGGGTTGGATACGCAGTATTTT.

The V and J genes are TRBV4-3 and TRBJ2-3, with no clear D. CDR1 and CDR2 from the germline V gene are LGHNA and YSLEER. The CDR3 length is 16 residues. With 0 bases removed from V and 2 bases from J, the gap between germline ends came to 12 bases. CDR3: CASSQERGAITDTQYF. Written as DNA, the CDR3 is TGCGCCAGCAGCCAAGAGAGAGGAGCCATCACAGATACGCAGTATTTT.

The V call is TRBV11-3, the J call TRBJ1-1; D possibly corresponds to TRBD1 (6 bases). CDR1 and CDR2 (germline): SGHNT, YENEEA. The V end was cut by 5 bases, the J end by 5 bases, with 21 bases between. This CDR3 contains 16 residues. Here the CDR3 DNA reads TGTGCCAGCAGCGATGGGCGGGGGGCCATAAGGACTGAAGCTTTCTTT. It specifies CASSDGRGAIRTEAFF.

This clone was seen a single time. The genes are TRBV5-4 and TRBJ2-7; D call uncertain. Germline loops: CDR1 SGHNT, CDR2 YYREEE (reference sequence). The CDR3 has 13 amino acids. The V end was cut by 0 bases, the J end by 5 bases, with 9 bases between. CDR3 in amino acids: CASSLVGSHEQYF. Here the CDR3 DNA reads TGTGCCAGCAGCTTGGTCGGTAGCCACGAGCAGTACTTC.

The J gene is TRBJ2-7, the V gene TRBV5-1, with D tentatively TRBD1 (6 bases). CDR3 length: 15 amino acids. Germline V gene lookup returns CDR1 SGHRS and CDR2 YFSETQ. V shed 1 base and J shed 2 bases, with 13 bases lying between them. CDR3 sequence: CASSLWPDSPYEQYF. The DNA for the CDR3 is TGCGCCAGCAGCTTGTGGCCGGACAGCCCCTACGAGCAGTACTTC.

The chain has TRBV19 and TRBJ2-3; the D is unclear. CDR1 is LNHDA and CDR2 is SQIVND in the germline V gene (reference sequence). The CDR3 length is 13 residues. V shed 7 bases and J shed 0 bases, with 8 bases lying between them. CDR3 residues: CASNALSTDTQYF. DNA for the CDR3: TGTGCCAGTAACGCACTAAGCACAGATACGCAGTATTTT.

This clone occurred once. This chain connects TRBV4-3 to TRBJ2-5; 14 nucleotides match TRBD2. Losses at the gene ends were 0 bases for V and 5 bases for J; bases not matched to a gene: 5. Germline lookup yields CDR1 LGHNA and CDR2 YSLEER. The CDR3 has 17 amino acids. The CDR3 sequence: CASSQETSGRAGETQYF. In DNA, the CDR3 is TGCGCCAGCAGCCAAGAGACTAGCGGGAGGGCCGGGGAGACCCAGTACTTC.

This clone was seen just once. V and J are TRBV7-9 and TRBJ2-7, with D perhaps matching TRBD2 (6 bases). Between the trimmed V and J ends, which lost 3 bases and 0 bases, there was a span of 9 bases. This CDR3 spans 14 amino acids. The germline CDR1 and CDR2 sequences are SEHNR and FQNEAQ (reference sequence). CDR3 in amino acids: CASSLGRSSYEQYF. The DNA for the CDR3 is TGTGCCAGCAGCTTGGGGAGGAGCTCCTACGAGCAGTACTTC.

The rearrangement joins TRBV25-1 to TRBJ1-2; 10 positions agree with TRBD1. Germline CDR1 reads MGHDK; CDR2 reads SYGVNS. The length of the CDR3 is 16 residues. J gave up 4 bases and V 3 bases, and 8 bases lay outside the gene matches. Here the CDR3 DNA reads TGTGCCAGCAGTGAGGGTTGGGACAGGGGTAGCTATGGCTACACCTTC. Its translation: CASSEGWDRGSYGYTF.

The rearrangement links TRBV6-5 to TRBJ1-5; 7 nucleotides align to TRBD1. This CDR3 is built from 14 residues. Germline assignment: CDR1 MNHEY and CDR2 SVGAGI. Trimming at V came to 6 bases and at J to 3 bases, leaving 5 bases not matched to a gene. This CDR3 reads CASRNTGVNQPQHF. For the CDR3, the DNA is TGTGCCAGCAGGAATACAGGGGTCAATCAGCCCCAGCATTTT.

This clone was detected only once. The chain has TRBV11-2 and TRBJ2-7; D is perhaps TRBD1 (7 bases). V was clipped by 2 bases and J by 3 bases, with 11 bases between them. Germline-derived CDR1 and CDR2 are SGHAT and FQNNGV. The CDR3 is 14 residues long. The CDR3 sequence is CASSLYRGGYEQYF. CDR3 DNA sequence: TGTGCCAGCAGCTTATACAGGGGAGGCTACGAGCAGTACTTC.

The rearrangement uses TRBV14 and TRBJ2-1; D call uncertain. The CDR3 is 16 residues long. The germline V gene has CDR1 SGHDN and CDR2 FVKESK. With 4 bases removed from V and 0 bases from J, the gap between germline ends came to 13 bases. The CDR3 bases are TGTGCCAGCAGCCCCCGGCAGCCGGGCTCCTACAATGAGCAGTTCTTC. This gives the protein CASSPRQPGSYNEQFF.

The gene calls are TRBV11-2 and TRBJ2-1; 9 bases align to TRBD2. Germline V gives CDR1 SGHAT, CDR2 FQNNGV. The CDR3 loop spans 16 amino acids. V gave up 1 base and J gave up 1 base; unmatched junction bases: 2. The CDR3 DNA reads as TGTGCCAGCAGCTTAGTAGCGGGAGCGTCCTACAATGAGCAGTTCTTC. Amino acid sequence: CASSLVAGASYNEQFF.

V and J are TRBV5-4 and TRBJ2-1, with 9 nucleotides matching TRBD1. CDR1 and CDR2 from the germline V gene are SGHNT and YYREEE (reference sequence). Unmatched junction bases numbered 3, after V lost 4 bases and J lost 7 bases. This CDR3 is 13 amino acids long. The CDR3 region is CASSGGTGNEQFF. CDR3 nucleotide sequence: TGTGCCAGCAGCGGGGGGACAGGGAATGAGCAGTTCTTC.

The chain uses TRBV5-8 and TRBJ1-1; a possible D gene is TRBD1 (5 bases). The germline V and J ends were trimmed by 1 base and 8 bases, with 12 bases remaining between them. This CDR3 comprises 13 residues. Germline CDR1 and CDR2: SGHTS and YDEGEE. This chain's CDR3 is CASSLIRGKEAFF. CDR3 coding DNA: TGTGCCAGCAGCTTGATTCGGGGGAAGGAAGCTTTCTTT. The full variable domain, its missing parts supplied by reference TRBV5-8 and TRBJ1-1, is EAGVTQSPTHLIKTRGQQATLRCSPISGHTSVYWYQQALGLGLQFLLWYDEGEERNRGNFPPRFSGRQFPNYSSELNVNALELEDSALYLCASSLIRGKEAFFGQGTRLTVV.

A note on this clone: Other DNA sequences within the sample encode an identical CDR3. The CDR3 region has the DNA TGTGCCACCAGTGACCCAGGCACAGATACGCAGTATTTT. This translates into CATSDPGTDTQYF. The rearrangement links TRBV24-1 to TRBJ2-3; D gene unclear. V lost 4 bases to trimming and J lost 1 base, with 5 bases between them. Germline CDR1 is KGHDR and CDR2 is SFDVKD. This CDR3 region has 13 residues.

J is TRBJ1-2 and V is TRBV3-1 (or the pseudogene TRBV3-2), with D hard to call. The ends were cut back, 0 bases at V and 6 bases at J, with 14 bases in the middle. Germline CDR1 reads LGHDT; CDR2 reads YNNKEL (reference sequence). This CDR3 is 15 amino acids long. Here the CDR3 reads CASSQESRAHDGYTF. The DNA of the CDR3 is TGTGCCAGCAGCCAAGAGTCGAGGGCGCATGATGGCTACACCTTC.

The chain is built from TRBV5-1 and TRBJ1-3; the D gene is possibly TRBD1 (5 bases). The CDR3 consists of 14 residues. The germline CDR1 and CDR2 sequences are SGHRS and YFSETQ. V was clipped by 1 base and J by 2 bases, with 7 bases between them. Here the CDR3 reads CASSLSTAGNTIYF. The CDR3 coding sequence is TGCGCCAGCAGCTTGTCGACAGCTGGAAACACCATATATTTT.

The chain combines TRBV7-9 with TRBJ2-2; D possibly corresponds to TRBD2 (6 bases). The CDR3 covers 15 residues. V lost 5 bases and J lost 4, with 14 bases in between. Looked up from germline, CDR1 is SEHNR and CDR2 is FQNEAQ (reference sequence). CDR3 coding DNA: TGTGCCAGCAGCCTCTTTGGGGGAGGCACCGGGGAGCTGTTTTTT. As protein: CASSLFGGGTGELFF.

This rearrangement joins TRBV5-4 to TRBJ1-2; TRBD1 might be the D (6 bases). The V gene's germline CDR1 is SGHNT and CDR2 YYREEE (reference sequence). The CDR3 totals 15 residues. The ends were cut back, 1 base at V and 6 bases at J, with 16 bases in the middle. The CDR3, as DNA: TGTGCCAGCAGCTTGCTCAACAGGGCAATGGATGGCTACACCTTC. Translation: CASSLLNRAMDGYTF. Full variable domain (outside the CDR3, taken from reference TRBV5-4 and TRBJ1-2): ETGVTQSPTHLIKTRGQQVTLRCSSQSGHNTVSWYQQALGQGPQFIFQYYREEENGRGNFPPRFSGLQFPNYSSELNVNALELDDSALYLCASSLLNRAMDGYTFGSGTRLTVV.